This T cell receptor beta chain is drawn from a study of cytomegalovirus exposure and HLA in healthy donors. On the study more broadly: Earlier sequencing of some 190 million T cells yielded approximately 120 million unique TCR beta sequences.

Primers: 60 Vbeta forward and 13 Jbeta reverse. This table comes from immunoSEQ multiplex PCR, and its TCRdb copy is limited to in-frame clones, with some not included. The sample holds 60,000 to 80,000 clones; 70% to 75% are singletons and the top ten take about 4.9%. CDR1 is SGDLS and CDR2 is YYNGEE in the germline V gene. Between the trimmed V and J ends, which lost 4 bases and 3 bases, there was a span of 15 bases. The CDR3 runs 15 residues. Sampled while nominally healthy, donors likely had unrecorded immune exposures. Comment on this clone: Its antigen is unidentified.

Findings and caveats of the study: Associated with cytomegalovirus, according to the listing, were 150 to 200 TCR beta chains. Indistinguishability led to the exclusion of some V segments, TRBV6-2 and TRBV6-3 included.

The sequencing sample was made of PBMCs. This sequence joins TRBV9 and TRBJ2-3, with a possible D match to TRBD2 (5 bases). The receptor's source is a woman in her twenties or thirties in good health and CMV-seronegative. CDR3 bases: TGTGCCAGCAGCTCACTAGTGGGCTCTACAGATACGCAGTATTTT. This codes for CASSSLVGSTDTQYF.